Listed below are T cell receptor beta chains from one sample, sequenced in a study of blood T cell repertoires in COVID-19. This table comes from immunoSEQ multiplex PCR, and its TCRdb copy is limited to in-frame clones, with some not included. Among roughly 150,000 clones listed, around 81% were seen once. The sample taken for sequencing was peripheral blood. These receptor sequences come from a man aged 65 to 85 with active or convalescent COVID-19. Each CDR3 is given with its conserved first and last residue. D genes are given only for firm matches. Expanded clones are given a class, and other clones once, few, many or no size at all.

TRBD1 | TRBJ2-1 | TRBV6-5 | NA | CASSLTGFAYNEQFF | TGTGCCAGCAGTTTGACAGGGTTTGCCTACAATGAGCAGTTCTTC
TRBD1 | TRBJ1-5 | TRBV6-5 | many | CASRGGTGVNQPQHF | TGTGCCAGCAGGGGGGGGACAGGGGTAAATCAGCCCCAGCATTTT
NA | TRBJ1-1 | TRBV30 | few | CAWSVLGTEAFF | TGTGCCTGGAGTGTACTTGGCACTGAAGCTTTCTTT
NA | TRBJ1-1 | TRBV18 | NA | CASSPRTEGSTEAFF | TGTGCCAGCTCACCAAGGACCGAGGGAAGCACTGAAGCTTTCTTT
NA | TRBJ1-2 | TRBV27 | few | CASSLSADNYGYTF | TGTGCCAGCAGTTTATCAGCGGACAACTATGGCTACACCTTC
TRBD1 | TRBJ1-5 | TRBV5-5 | NA | CASSPRDRGREQPQHF | TGTGCCAGCAGCCCGAGGGACAGGGGGCGGGAGCAGCCCCAGCATTTT
NA | TRBJ2-2 | TRBV19 | NA | CASSILQANTGELFF | TGTGCCAGTAGTATACTCCAGGCGAACACCGGGGAGCTGTTTTTT
NA | TRBJ1-5 | TRBV6-5 | NA | CASRGDTRQPQHF | TGTGCCAGCAGGGGGGACACTCGTCAGCCCCAGCATTTT
NA | TRBJ1-2 | TRBV18 | NA | CASSPSRVDGYTF | TGTGCCAGCTCACCATCGCGAGTGGATGGCTACACCTTC
NA | TRBJ1-3 | TRBV7-2 | NA | CASSLGALGNTIYF | TGTGCCAGCAGCTTAGGGGCCCTTGGAAACACCATATATTTT
NA | TRBJ2-5 | TRBV13 | NA | CASRGLGGSQETQYF | TGTGCCAGCAGGGGACTTGGAGGATCTCAAGAGACCCAGTACTTC
TRBD1 | TRBJ1-1 | TRBV18 | NA | CATNSGTGQLLNTEAFF | TGTGCCACGAACTCAGGCACGGGACAGCTTTTGAACACTGAAGCTTTCTTT
TRBD2 | TRBJ2-7 | TRBV7-8 | NA | CASLKAGTTYEQYF | TGTGCCAGCTTGAAAGCGGGAACCACCTACGAGCAGTACTTC
TRBD2 | TRBJ2-7 | TRBV11-2 | NA | CASSLGTSVTFYEQYF | TGTGCCAGCAGCCTTGGGACTAGCGTCACCTTTTACGAGCAGTACTTC
TRBD1 | TRBJ1-2 | TRBV5-4 | few | CASSLDRGADGYTF | TGTGCCAGCAGCTTGGACAGGGGGGCGGATGGCTACACCTTC
TRBD1 | TRBJ1-2 | TRBV3-1/TRBV3-2 | NA | CASSQESGQTYGYTF | TGTGCCAGCAGCCAAGAGTCGGGACAGACCTATGGCTACACCTTC
NA | TRBJ2-3 | TRBV5-1 | NA | CASSLGQPADTQYF | TGCGCCAGCAGCTTGGGACAGCCCGCAGATACGCAGTATTTT
NA | TRBJ1-1 | TRBV29-1 | NA | CSVGETGPGTEAFF | TGCAGCGTTGGAGAGACAGGCCCGGGCACTGAAGCTTTCTTT
TRBD1 | TRBJ1-6 | TRBV11-2 | NA | CASSLGQGGSPLHF | TGTGCCAGCAGCTTGGGACAGGGAGGGTCACCCCTCCACTTT
NA | TRBJ2-2 | TRBV2 | NA | CASSVFVSWTGELFF | TGTGCCAGCAGTGTCTTTGTTAGTTGGACCGGGGAGCTGTTTTTT
NA | TRBJ2-7 | TRBV5-1 | NA | CASSPTGTIYEQYF | TGCGCCAGCAGCCCAACAGGGACGATCTACGAGCAGTACTTC
NA | TRBJ2-1 | TRBV6-2/TRBV6-3 | NA | CASSTLRAGTYNEQFF | TGTGCCAGCAGCACCCTTCGGGCGGGAACCTACAATGAGCAGTTCTTC
TRBD1 | TRBJ2-1 | TRBV15 | NA | CATSSKRDRGDNEQFF | TGTGCCACCAGCAGTAAGCGGGACAGGGGAGACAATGAGCAGTTCTTC
NA | TRBJ2-2 | TRBV7-9 | once | CASSFRGYSGELFF | TGTGCCAGCAGCTTTAGGGGGTATTCCGGGGAGCTGTTTTTT
NA | TRBJ2-7 | TRBV4-2 | few | CASSPGDGTYEQYF | TGTGCCAGCAGCCCAGGGGACGGGACCTACGAGCAGTACTTC
NA | TRBJ2-7 | TRBV5-1 | NA | CARVRGGNYEQYF | TGCGCCAGGGTCCGGGGTGGAAACTACGAGCAGTACTTC
NA | TRBJ1-3 | TRBV27 | NA | CASSLGPSLSGNTIYF | TGTGCCAGCAGTTTGGGGCCATCCCTCTCTGGAAACACCATATATTTT
NA | TRBJ1-2 | TRBV5-1 | NA | CASSRDNHYTF | TGCGCCAGCAGCCGGGACAACCACTACACCTTC
TRBD1 | TRBJ1-2 | TRBV9 | NA | CASSARDSYGYTF | TGTGCCAGCAGCGCCCGGGACAGCTATGGCTACACCTTC
NA | TRBJ1-2 | TRBV12-3/TRBV12-4 | NA | CASRSTTNYGYTF | TGTGCCAGCAGGTCGACAACTAACTATGGCTACACCTTC
NA | TRBJ1-1 | TRBV7-8 | NA | CASSLQGGLGNTEAFF | TGTGCCAGCAGCTTACAGGGAGGGCTGGGTAACACTGAAGCTTTCTTT
NA | TRBJ2-7 | TRBV6-5 | NA | CASSPPRVSEQYF | TGTGCCAGCAGCCCCCCGCGAGTGTCCGAGCAGTACTTC
NA | TRBJ2-7 | TRBV4-3 | NA | CASSFFLGAYEQYF | TGCGCCAGCAGCTTTTTTCTGGGGGCTTACGAGCAGTACTTC
TRBD2 | TRBJ2-7 | TRBV6-2/TRBV6-3 | NA | CASSYPLRRGGSYEQYF | TGTGCCAGCAGTTACCCTCTTCGGCGGGGGGGATCCTACGAGCAGTACTTC
TRBD1 | TRBJ2-1 | TRBV12-5 | NA | CASGLPPGQAALYNEQFF | TGTGCTAGTGGTTTGCCCCCGGGACAGGCCGCCCTCTACAATGAGCAGTTCTTC
TRBD1 | TRBJ1-4 | TRBV28 | NA | CASSLGTGYNEKLFF | TGTGCCAGCAGTTTGGGGACAGGCTATAATGAAAAACTGTTTTTT
NA | TRBJ2-1 | TRBV19 | NA | CASTDLGGALGNEQFF | TGTGCCAGTACCGACCTTGGGGGGGCATTAGGCAATGAGCAGTTCTTC
TRBD1 | TRBJ2-7 | TRBV19 | NA | CASSRDRGPEQYF | TGTGCCAGTAGCCGGGACAGGGGACCCGAGCAGTACTTC
TRBD1 | TRBJ1-1 | TRBV7-9 | NA | CAGRGQSNTEAFF | TGTGCCGGACGGGGACAGAGTAACACTGAAGCTTTCTTT
TRBD2 | TRBJ2-1 | TRBV29-1 | NA | CSVEERQVGLAGYNEQFF | TGCAGCGTTGAGGAGAGACAGGTGGGACTAGCGGGTTACAATGAGCAGTTCTTC
TRBD1 | TRBJ1-4 | TRBV6-1 | NA | CASSEAVTGGSEKLFF | TGTGCCAGCAGTGAAGCGGTCACAGGGGGATCTGAAAAACTGTTTTTT
TRBD1 | TRBJ2-7 | TRBV18 | NA | CASSPPKRGPSSYEQYF | TGTGCCAGCTCACCGCCTAAAAGGGGGCCAAGCTCCTACGAGCAGTACTTC
NA | TRBJ2-5 | TRBV18 | NA | CASHSDSQRKETQYF | TGTGCCAGCCATTCGGACAGCCAAAGGAAAGAGACCCAGTACTTC
NA | TRBJ2-7 | TRBV19 | NA | CASSAGTLRRPYEQYF | TGTGCCAGTAGTGCGGGGACTCTGCGGCGCCCCTACGAGCAGTACTTC
NA | TRBJ2-7 | TRBV14 | NA | CASSQRSQQPYEQYF | TGTGCCAGCAGCCAAAGGAGCCAGCAGCCCTACGAGCAGTACTTC
NA | TRBJ2-2 | TRBV7-9 | NA | CASSAGSGVSTGELFF | TGTGCCAGCAGCGCCGGTTCAGGGGTGAGCACCGGGGAGCTGTTTTTT
TRBD1 | TRBJ1-1 | TRBV12-5 | NA | CASGLQGAANTEAFF | TGTGCTAGTGGTCTGCAGGGGGCCGCGAACACTGAAGCTTTCTTT
TRBD2 | TRBJ2-3 | TRBV9 | NA | CASSVTTSGRAIDTQYF | TGTGCCAGCAGCGTGACGACTAGCGGGAGGGCGATAGATACGCAGTATTTT
TRBD1 | TRBJ2-7 | TRBV9 | NA | CASSAGTGLTYEQYF | TGTGCCAGCAGCGCTGGGACAGGGTTAACCTACGAGCAGTACTTC
TRBD1 | TRBJ2-1 | TRBV5-5 | NA | CASSLYRGQLNNEQFF | TGTGCCAGCAGCTTGTACAGGGGACAGCTGAACAATGAGCAGTTCTTC